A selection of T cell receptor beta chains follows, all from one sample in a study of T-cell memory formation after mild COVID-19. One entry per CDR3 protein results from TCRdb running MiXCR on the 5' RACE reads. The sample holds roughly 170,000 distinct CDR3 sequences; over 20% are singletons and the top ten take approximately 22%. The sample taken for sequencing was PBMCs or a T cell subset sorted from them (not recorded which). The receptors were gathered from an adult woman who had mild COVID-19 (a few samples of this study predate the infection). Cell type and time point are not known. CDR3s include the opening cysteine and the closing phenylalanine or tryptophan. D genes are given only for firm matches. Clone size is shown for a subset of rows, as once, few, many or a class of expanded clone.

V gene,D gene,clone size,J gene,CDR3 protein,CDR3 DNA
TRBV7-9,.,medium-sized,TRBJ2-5,CASSRITRGPPETQYF,TGTGCCAGCAGCAGAATCACTAGAGGTCCGCCAGAGACCCAGTACTTC
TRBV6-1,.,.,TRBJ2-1,CASSLLRRRQDEQFF,TGTGCCAGCAGTCTACTCCGACGGCGGCAAGATGAGCAGTTCTTC
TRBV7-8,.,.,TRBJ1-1,CASSPGHPEENTEAFF,TGTGCCAGCAGCCCGGGACACCCGGAAGAGAACACTGAAGCTTTCTTT
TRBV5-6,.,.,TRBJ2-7,CASSFGGADYEQYF,TGTGCCAGCAGCTTCGGGGGCGCGGACTACGAGCAGTACTTC
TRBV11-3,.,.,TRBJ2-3,CASSLQAGNPTDTQYF,TGTGCCAGCAGCCTCCAGGCGGGGAATCCCACAGATACGCAGTATTTT
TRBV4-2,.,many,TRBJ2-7,CASSQELPPNYEQYF,TGTGCCAGCAGCCAAGAGCTTCCGCCAAACTACGAGCAGTACTTC
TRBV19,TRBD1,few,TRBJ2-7,CASSIVDRGGYEQYF,TGTGCCAGTAGTATAGTGGACAGGGGCGGCTACGAGCAGTACTTC
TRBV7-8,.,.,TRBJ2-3,CASSLVDKQPQLEDTQYF,TGTGCCAGCAGCTTAGTTGACAAACAGCCCCAACTTGAAGATACGCAGTATTTT
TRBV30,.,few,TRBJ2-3,CAWSPLTGTQYF,TGTGCCTGGAGTCCGCTCACCGGTACGCAGTATTTT
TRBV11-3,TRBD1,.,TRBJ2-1,CASSLQTGTGDYNEQFF,TGTGCCAGCAGCTTACAAACCGGGACAGGGGACTACAATGAGCAGTTCTTC
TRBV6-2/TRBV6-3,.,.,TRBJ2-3,CASGEQVYTDTQYF,TGTGCCAGCGGTGAACAGGTATACACAGATACGCAGTATTTT
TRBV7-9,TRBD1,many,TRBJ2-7,CASSPSGGQGKEQYF,TGTGCCAGCAGCCCGTCCGGGGGACAGGGCAAAGAGCAGTACTTC
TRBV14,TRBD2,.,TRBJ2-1,CASSQDLGGEQFF,TGTGCCAGCAGCCAAGATCTGGGGGGGGAGCAGTTCTTC
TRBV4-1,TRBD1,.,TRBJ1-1,CASSQGGQGRTEAFF,TGCGCCAGCAGCCAAGGGGGACAGGGTCGGACTGAAGCTTTCTTT
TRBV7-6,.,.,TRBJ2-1,CASSFGLSSYNEQFF,TGTGCCAGCAGCTTCGGACTCAGCTCCTACAATGAGCAGTTCTTC
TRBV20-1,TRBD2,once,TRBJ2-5,CSASQPGLALETQYF,TGCAGTGCGAGCCAACCGGGACTAGCGTTAGAGACCCAGTACTTC
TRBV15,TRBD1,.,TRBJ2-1,CATSRDRGLNNEQFF,TGTGCCACCAGCAGAGACAGGGGGCTAAACAATGAGCAGTTCTTC
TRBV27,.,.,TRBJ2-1,CASSLSIGALGQFF,TGTGCCAGCAGTTTGTCTATCGGTGCCCTCGGGCAGTTCTTC
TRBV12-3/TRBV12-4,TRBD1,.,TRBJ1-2,CASSPADRNYGYTF,TGTGCCAGCAGCCCAGCGGACAGGAACTATGGCTACACCTTC
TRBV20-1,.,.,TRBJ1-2,CSARLDYGYTF,TGCAGTGCCAGACTTGACTATGGCTACACCTTC
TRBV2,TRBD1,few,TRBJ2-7,CASWTGGIHEQYF,TGTGCCAGTTGGACAGGGGGTATCCACGAGCAGTACTTC
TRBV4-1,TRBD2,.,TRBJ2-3,CASRASGGSTDTQYF,TGCGCCAGCAGGGCTAGCGGGGGTAGCACAGATACGCAGTATTTT
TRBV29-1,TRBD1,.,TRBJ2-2,CSVEDRGRPGELFF,TGCAGCGTTGAGGACAGGGGGCGACCCGGGGAGCTGTTTTTT
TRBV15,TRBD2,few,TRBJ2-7,CATSTISGGADEQYF,TGTGCCACCAGCACAATTAGCGGGGGGGCCGACGAGCAGTACTTC
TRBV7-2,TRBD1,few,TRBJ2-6,CASSLRQGRTGANVLTF,TGTGCCAGCAGCTTACGACAGGGGAGGACTGGGGCCAACGTCCTGACTTTC
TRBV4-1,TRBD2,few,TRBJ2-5,CASSRRTSGGAMTETQYF,TGCGCCAGCAGCCGCCGGACTAGCGGGGGGGCTATGACGGAGACCCAGTACTTC
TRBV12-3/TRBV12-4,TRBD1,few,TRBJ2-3,CASSYDRDGADTQYF,TGTGCCAGCAGTTATGACAGGGATGGAGCAGATACGCAGTATTTT
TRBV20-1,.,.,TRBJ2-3,CSARYREYTDTQYF,TGCAGTGCTAGATACAGGGAATACACAGATACGCAGTATTTT
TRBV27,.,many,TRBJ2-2,CASRQGDMNTGELFF,TGTGCCAGTAGACAAGGGGACATGAACACCGGGGAGCTGTTTTTT
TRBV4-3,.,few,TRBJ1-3,CASSQAPTDRSGNTIYF,TGCGCCAGCAGCCAAGCTCCGACGGATCGCTCTGGAAACACCATATATTTT
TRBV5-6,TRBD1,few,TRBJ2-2,CASSQGTGTGELFF,TGTGCCAGCAGCCAGGGGACAGGGACCGGGGAGCTGTTTTTT
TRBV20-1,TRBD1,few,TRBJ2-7,CSARDRQGGYEQYF,TGCAGTGCTAGGGACCGACAGGGTGGCTACGAGCAGTACTTC
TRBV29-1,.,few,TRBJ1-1,CSVEVVHSGPEAFF,TGCAGCGTTGAAGTGGTGCACTCCGGCCCTGAAGCTTTCTTT
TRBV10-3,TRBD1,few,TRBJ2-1,CAISESGQGYNEQFF,TGTGCCATCAGTGAGTCGGGACAGGGTTACAATGAGCAGTTCTTC
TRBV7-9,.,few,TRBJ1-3,CASSLGLGGETGNTIYF,TGTGCCAGCAGCTTAGGACTGGGGGGAGAAACTGGAAACACCATATATTTT
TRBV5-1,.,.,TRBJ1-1,CASSSRDGRPEAFF,TGCGCCAGCAGCTCCCGGGACGGCCGGCCTGAAGCTTTCTTT
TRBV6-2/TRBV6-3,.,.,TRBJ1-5,CASSHNDRSTSNQPQHF,TGTGCCAGCAGTCACAATGACAGGAGTACAAGCAATCAGCCCCAGCATTTT
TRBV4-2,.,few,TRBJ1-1,CASSQVETGSPFF,TGTGCCAGCAGCCAAGTCGAAACAGGCTCGCCTTTCTTT
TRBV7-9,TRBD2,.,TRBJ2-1,CASSLGGTSGEQFF,TGTGCCAGCAGCTTAGGGGGGACTAGCGGTGAGCAGTTCTTC
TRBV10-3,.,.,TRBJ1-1,CAIRREGWDTEAFF,TGTGCCATCAGGAGGGAGGGTTGGGACACTGAAGCTTTCTTT
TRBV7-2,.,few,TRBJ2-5,CASSLGATSLETQYF,TGTGCCAGCAGCTTGGGTGCAACTAGCTTGGAGACCCAGTACTTC
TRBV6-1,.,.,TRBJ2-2,CASRVDLTGELFF,TGTGCCAGCAGAGTAGACTTGACCGGGGAGCTGTTTTTT
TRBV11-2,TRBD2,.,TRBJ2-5,CASSFSSGETQYF,TGTGCCAGCAGCTTCTCTAGCGGGGAGACCCAGTACTTC
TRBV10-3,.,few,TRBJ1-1,CAISPGMGAYFF,TGTGCCATCAGTCCTGGAATGGGGGCTTATTTCTTT
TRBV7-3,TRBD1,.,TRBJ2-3,CASSWGQGVPDTQYF,TGTGCCAGCAGCTGGGGACAGGGGGTTCCAGATACGCAGTATTTT
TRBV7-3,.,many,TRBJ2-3,CASSLLGGRTDTQYF,TGTGCCAGCAGCTTATTGGGAGGACGTACGGATACGCAGTATTTT
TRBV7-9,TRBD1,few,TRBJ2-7,CASSLRDRGVEQYF,TGTGCCAGCAGCCTCCGGGACAGGGGTGTCGAGCAGTACTTC
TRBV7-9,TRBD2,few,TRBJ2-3,CASSLAPASGGADTQYF,TGTGCCAGCAGCTTAGCGCCGGCTAGCGGGGGCGCAGATACGCAGTATTTT
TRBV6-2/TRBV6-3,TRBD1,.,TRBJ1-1,CASSYGTVMNTEAFF,TGTGCCAGCAGTTACGGGACAGTCATGAACACTGAAGCTTTCTTT
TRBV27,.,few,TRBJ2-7,CASSLRRNPYEQYF,TGTGCCAGCAGTTTACGCCGAAACCCTTACGAGCAGTACTTC